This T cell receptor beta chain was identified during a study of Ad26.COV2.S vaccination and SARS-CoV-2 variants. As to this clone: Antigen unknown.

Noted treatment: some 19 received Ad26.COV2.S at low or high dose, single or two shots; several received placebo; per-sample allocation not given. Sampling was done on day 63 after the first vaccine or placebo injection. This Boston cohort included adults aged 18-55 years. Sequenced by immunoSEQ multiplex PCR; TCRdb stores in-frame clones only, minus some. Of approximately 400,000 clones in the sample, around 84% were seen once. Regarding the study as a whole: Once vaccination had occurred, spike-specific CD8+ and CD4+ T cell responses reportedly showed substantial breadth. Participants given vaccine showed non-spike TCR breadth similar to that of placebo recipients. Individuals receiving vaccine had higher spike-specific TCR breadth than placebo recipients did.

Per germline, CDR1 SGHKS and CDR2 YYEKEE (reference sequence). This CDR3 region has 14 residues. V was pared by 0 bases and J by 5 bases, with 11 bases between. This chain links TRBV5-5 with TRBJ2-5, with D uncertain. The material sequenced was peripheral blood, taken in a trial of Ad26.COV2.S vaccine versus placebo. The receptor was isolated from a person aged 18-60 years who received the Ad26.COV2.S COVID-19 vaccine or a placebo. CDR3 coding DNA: TGTGCCAGCAGCTTGGACTCCCTCTGGGAGACCCAGTACTTC. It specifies CASSLDSLWETQYF. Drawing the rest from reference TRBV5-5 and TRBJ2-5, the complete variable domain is DAGVTQSPTHLIKTRGQQVTLRCSPISGHKSVSWYQQVLGQGPQFIFQYYEKEERGRGNFPDRFSARQFPNYSSELNVNALLLGDSALYLCASSLDSLWETQYFGPGTRLLVL.